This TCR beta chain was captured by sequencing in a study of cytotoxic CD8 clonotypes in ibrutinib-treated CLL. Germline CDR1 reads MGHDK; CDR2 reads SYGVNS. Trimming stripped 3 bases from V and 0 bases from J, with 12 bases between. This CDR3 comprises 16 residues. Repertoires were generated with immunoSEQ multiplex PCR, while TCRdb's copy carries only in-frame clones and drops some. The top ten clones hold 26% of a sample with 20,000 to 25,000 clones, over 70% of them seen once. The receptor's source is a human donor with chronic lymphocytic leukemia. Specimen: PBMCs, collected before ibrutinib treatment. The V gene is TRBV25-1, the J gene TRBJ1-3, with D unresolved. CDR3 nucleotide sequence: TGTGCCAGCAGTGAGGACGACGCGAGCTCTGGAAACACCATATATTTT. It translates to CASSEDDASSGNTIYF.